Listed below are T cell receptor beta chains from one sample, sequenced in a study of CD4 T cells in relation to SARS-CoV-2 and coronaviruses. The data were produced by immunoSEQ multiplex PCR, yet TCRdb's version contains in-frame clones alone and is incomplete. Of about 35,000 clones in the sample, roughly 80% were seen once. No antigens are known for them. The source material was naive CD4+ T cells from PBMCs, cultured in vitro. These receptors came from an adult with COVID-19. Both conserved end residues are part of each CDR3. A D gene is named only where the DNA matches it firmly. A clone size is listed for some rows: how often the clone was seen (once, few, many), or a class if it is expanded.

DNA: TGTGCCAGTAGGGAGACAGGGGATGAAAAACTGTTTTTT; CDR3: CASRETGDEKLFF; J: TRBJ1-4; D: TRBD1; size: once; V: TRBV19; length: 13
DNA: TGTGCCAGCAGCCCGGGCCCCAGGCTGGTGACAAACGAAGCTTTCTTT; CDR3: CASSPGPRLVTNEAFF; J: TRBJ1-1; D: NA; size: few; V: TRBV5-6; length: 16
DNA: TGTGCCAGCTCACCGCAAGCGGGATTGTTGACAGATACGCAGTATTTT; CDR3: CASSPQAGLLTDTQYF; J: TRBJ2-3; D: TRBD2; size: NA; V: TRBV18; length: 16
DNA: TGTGCCAGCAGCTTTGGGGGGACCGGGGAGCTGTTTTTT; CDR3: CASSFGGTGELFF; J: TRBJ2-2; D: NA; size: NA; V: TRBV7-2; length: 13
DNA: TGTGCCAGCGGAGATAGAGGTCGTGGTTTCTACAATGAGCAGTTCTTC; CDR3: CASGDRGRGFYNEQFF; J: TRBJ2-1; D: NA; size: few; V: TRBV28; length: 16
DNA: TGTGCCAGCAGGGGGGCTAGCGGAATCCAAGAGACCCAGTACTTC; CDR3: CASRGASGIQETQYF; J: TRBJ2-5; D: NA; size: NA; V: TRBV6-5; length: 15
DNA: TGCGCCAGCAGCCAAGCTGAAGCGGGGAGAAGCTACGAGCAGTACTTC; CDR3: CASSQAEAGRSYEQYF; J: TRBJ2-7; D: TRBD2; size: NA; V: TRBV4-1; length: 16
DNA: TGCGCCAGCAGCCAAGCAGTGGCAGCCATCCAAGAGACCCAGTACTTC; CDR3: CASSQAVAAIQETQYF; J: TRBJ2-5; D: NA; size: NA; V: TRBV4-1; length: 16
DNA: TGTGCCAGCACCAGGACGGGAGCTAATGAAAAACTGTTTTTT; CDR3: CASTRTGANEKLFF; J: TRBJ1-4; D: NA; size: NA; V: TRBV9; length: 14
DNA: TGTGCCAGCAAACTGCGGGCCCCGGGGACAGGGCGATATGGGGCCAACGTCCTGACTTTC; CDR3: CASKLRAPGTGRYGANVLTF; J: TRBJ2-6; D: TRBD1; size: NA; V: TRBV28; length: 20
DNA: TGTGCCAGCAGCTTGGAGGGGGCCCGGAACACTGAAGCTTTCTTT; CDR3: CASSLEGARNTEAFF; J: TRBJ1-1; D: TRBD1; size: NA; V: TRBV5-4; length: 15
DNA: TGTGCCAGCAGCTTAGTCGTGGGACTAGCGGGCTCGAACACCGGGGAGCTGTTTTTT; CDR3: CASSLVVGLAGSNTGELFF; J: TRBJ2-2; D: TRBD2; size: NA; V: TRBV7-2; length: 19
DNA: TGTGCCAGCAGCCAAGACAACTCTGGGGCCAACGTCCTGACTTTC; CDR3: CASSQDNSGANVLTF; J: TRBJ2-6; D: NA; size: NA; V: TRBV4-2; length: 15
DNA: TGTGCCAGCGGAACCTACGAGCAGTACTTC; CDR3: CASGTYEQYF; J: TRBJ2-7; D: NA; size: medium-sized; V: TRBV27; length: 10
DNA: TGTGCCAGCAGCAAAGTTAACGGACAGACGAGGGGCAATCAGCCCCAGCATTTT; CDR3: CASSKVNGQTRGNQPQHF; J: TRBJ1-5; D: NA; size: NA; V: TRBV21-1; length: 18
DNA: TGTGCCAGTAGTATGACAGGAGTTGATACGCAGTATTTT; CDR3: CASSMTGVDTQYF; J: TRBJ2-3; D: NA; size: NA; V: TRBV19; length: 13
DNA: TGTGCCAGCAGCCCGCCCGACAGATTCCTGAGTGGCTACACCTTC; CDR3: CASSPPDRFLSGYTF; J: TRBJ1-2; D: NA; size: NA; V: TRBV28; length: 15
DNA: TGTGCCAGCAGTTTATGGGCAGGGGGCCAAGAGACCCAGTACTTC; CDR3: CASSLWAGGQETQYF; J: TRBJ2-5; D: TRBD1; size: NA; V: TRBV28; length: 15
DNA: TGTGCCAGCAGCTCAGCGGGAGGGCATGGCTACACCTTC; CDR3: CASSSAGGHGYTF; J: TRBJ1-2; D: NA; size: few; V: TRBV7-9; length: 13
DNA: TGTGCCAGCAGTGAGGGACTAGCGGGCTACAATGAGCAGTTCTTC; CDR3: CASSEGLAGYNEQFF; J: TRBJ2-1; D: TRBD2; size: NA; V: TRBV6-4; length: 15
DNA: TGTGCCAGCAGCCCAGCGGGAGGATACTACGAGCAGTACTTC; CDR3: CASSPAGGYYEQYF; J: TRBJ2-7; D: TRBD2; size: NA; V: TRBV9; length: 14
DNA: TGTGCCAGCAGCCCTGACAGGAACTATGGCTACACCTTC; CDR3: CASSPDRNYGYTF; J: TRBJ1-2; D: NA; size: few; V: TRBV7-9; length: 13
DNA: TGTGCCAGCAGTTCCCGCCCCTGGGAGACCCAGTACTTC; CDR3: CASSSRPWETQYF; J: TRBJ2-5; D: NA; size: NA; V: TRBV28; length: 13
DNA: TGTGCCAGCAGTTCGCATACAGGGCTCTATAATTCACCCCTCCACTTT; CDR3: CASSSHTGLYNSPLHF; J: TRBJ1-6; D: NA; size: once; V: TRBV27; length: 16
DNA: TGTGCTAGTGGTTTGGTACGTGGCGGGAGCGGTTACAATGAGCAGTTCTTC; CDR3: CASGLVRGGSGYNEQFF; J: TRBJ2-1; D: TRBD2; size: few; V: TRBV12-5; length: 17